This passage covers 29 T cell receptor beta chains from one sample sequenced in a study of blood T cell repertoires in COVID-19. Profiled with immunoSEQ multiplex PCR; TCRdb holds only in-frame clones, not every one. The table records 69,000 or so clones, about 84% of them present only once. The sample was peripheral blood. The source is a man in his forties or fifties with COVID-19, enrolled during active disease.

The V call is TRBV3-1 (or the pseudogene TRBV3-2), the J call TRBJ2-7; 12 bases align to TRBD2. This CDR3 region has 18 residues. Germline V gene lookup returns CDR1 LGHDT and CDR2 YNNKEL (reference sequence). J was trimmed by 0 bases and V by 1 base; bases with no gene match: 7. The CDR3 loop is CASSQGTSGTRSSYEQYF. The CDR3, as DNA: TGTGCCAGCAGCCAAGGGACTAGCGGGACCCGTAGCTCCTACGAGCAGTACTTC.

The chain combines TRBV2 with TRBJ2-1, with D perhaps matching TRBD1 (6 bases). Germline CDR1 is SNHLY and CDR2 is FYNNEI. With 1 base removed from V and 7 bases from J, the gap between germline ends came to 8 bases. This CDR3 contains 13 residues. CDR3 region: CASSEVGANEQFF. CDR3 DNA sequence: TGTGCCAGCAGTGAAGTGGGGGCAAATGAGCAGTTCTTC.

For the CDR3, the DNA is TGCGCCAGCAGCCGTACCACGGACTATGGCTACACCTTC. Translated: CASSRTTDYGYTF. The rearrangement links TRBV4-1 to TRBJ1-2; D ambiguous. With 4 bases removed from V and 3 bases from J, the gap between germline ends came to 9 bases. CDR3 length equals 13 residues. Germline V CDR1 and CDR2: MGHRA, YSYEKL.

Only a few counts were recorded for this clone. The chain uses TRBV5-1 and TRBJ1-1, with D hard to call. Germline lookup yields CDR1 SGHRS and CDR2 YFSETQ. This CDR3 is 14 amino acids long. The ends were cut back, 4 bases at V and 3 bases at J, with 13 bases in the middle. CDR3 nucleotide sequence: TGCGCCAGCAGCCTGAACCACGGAGACACTGAAGCTTTCTTT. This gives the protein CASSLNHGDTEAFF.

This chain connects TRBV3-1 (or the pseudogene TRBV3-2) to TRBJ2-7, with 7 bases fitting TRBD2. Germline trimming cut 4 bases from V and 4 bases from J; bases unmatched to any gene: 16. The CDR3 is 17 amino acids. The germline V gene has CDR1 LGHDT and CDR2 YNNKEL (reference sequence). This chain's CDR3 is CASSPLSLGGTLYEQYF. The CDR3 DNA sequence: TGTGCCAGCAGCCCCCTAAGCCTCGGGGGGACTCTATACGAGCAGTACTTC.

The genes are TRBV11-2 and TRBJ2-1, with unresolved D. With 5 bases removed from V and 6 bases from J, the gap between germline ends came to 5 bases. The CDR3 contains 11 residues. Germline lookup yields CDR1 SGHAT and CDR2 FQNNGV. CDR3 in DNA: TGTGCCAGCAGCCGAGCCAATGAGCAGTTCTTC. Protein sequence: CASSRANEQFF.

This clone has just one count. The chain combines TRBV20-1 with TRBJ1-2; D remains unclear. The CDR3 is made up of 14 amino acids. CDR1 and CDR2 from the germline V gene are DFQATT and SNEGSKA (reference sequence). Trimming took 5 bases from V and 4 from J, leaving 17 bases between them. CDR3 sequence reads: CSAGELRLVYGYTF. Written as DNA, the CDR3 is TGCAGTGCTGGTGAATTGAGGCTCGTCTATGGCTACACCTTC.

This chain links TRBV18 with TRBJ2-3; no definite D call. Germline V gene data show CDR1 as KGHSH and CDR2 as LQKENI. Trimming removed 2 bases from V and 4 bases from J, with 4 bases in between. CDR3 size: 12 residues. CDR3 sequence: CASSPSADTQYF. The CDR3 coding sequence is TGTGCCAGCTCACCAAGCGCAGATACGCAGTATTTT.

The chain uses TRBV30 and TRBJ2-2, with 7 positions matching TRBD1. Looked up from germline, CDR1 is GTSNPN and CDR2 is SVGIG (reference sequence). The CDR3 runs to 12 residues. The V and J ends lost 3 bases and 8 bases, in that order; junction bases with no gene match: 3. This CDR3 reads CAWSRQGGELFF. The CDR3, as DNA: TGTGCCTGGAGCCGACAGGGTGGGGAGCTGTTTTTT.

The genes are TRBV10-3 and TRBJ2-1; TRBD1 might be the D (6 bases). CDR1 is ENHRY, CDR2 SYGVKD, per germline. The length of the CDR3 is 13 residues. With 11 bases removed from V and 5 bases from J, the gap between germline ends came to 16 bases. The CDR3 loop reads CASQGQLNNEQFF. The CDR3 DNA is TGTGCCTCGCAAGGACAGCTTAACAATGAGCAGTTCTTC.

V is TRBV6-5 and J is TRBJ2-7; 13 bases fit TRBD2. This CDR3 has 15 amino acids. V trimming: 4 bases; J trimming: 7 bases; junction bases outside the gene matches: 7. The germline gives CDR1 MNHEY, CDR2 SVGAGI. This CDR3 reads CASSLGTSGEREQYF. In DNA form, the CDR3 reads TGTGCCAGCAGTTTGGGGACTAGCGGGGAAAGGGAGCAGTACTTC.

This clone showed up just a few times. This chain connects TRBV5-1 to TRBJ2-3, with 12 bases identical to TRBD2. Germline values: CDR1 SGHRS, CDR2 YFSETQ. The CDR3 runs 14 residues. V lost 9 bases, J lost 4 bases, and 6 bases stayed unmatched. The DNA of the CDR3 is TGCGCCACCCGACTAGCGGGGGCTGCAGATACGCAGTATTTT. Residues: CATRLAGAADTQYF.

V is TRBV10-3 and J is TRBJ2-1, with 10 bases fitting TRBD2. The ends lost 3 bases at V and 2 bases at J; junction bases unmatched: 1. CDR1 and CDR2 from the germline V gene are ENHRY and SYGVKD. CDR3 size: 15 residues. The CDR3 spells CAISDLAGAYNEQFF. CDR3 nucleotides: TGTGCCATCAGTGACCTAGCGGGGGCCTACAATGAGCAGTTCTTC.

The genes are TRBV4-3 and TRBJ2-7, with a possible D match to TRBD2 (6 bases). Germline-derived CDR1 and CDR2 are LGHNA and YSLEER. This CDR3 region has 13 residues. Trimming removed 4 bases at V and 2 bases at J, with 9 bases between. CDR3 DNA: TGCGCCAGCAGCCCCGGACTAACCTACGAGCAGTACTTC. It codes for CASSPGLTYEQYF.

J is TRBJ2-6 and V is TRBV10-2, with D tentatively TRBD2 (5 bases). Trimming left V 6 bases short and J 0 bases short, with 12 bases between. The CDR3 has 16 amino acids. CDR1 WSHSY and CDR2 SAAADI come from the germline V gene. The CDR3 region is CASSGIRDSGANVLTF. The CDR3 DNA sequence: TGCGCCAGCAGCGGGATTAGGGACTCTGGGGCCAACGTCCTGACTTTC.

The chain links TRBV21-1 to TRBJ2-1; no check of the table's D call, TRBD1, against the DNA was made. TRBV21-1 is given as a pseudogene. This CDR3 comprises 15 residues. The CDR3 DNA reads as TGTGCCAGCAGCATGTGGCCGGACAGCCCCGATGAGCAGTTCTTC. Translating gives CASSMWPDSPDEQFF.

This clone was counted between two and nine times. This rearrangement joins TRBV3-1 (or the pseudogene TRBV3-2) to TRBJ2-3; 10 nucleotides match TRBD1. The V gene end was trimmed by 0 bases and the J gene end by 6 bases; junction bases not matched to a gene: 3. The CDR3 spans 15 residues. The germline gives CDR1 LGHDT, CDR2 YNNKEL (reference sequence). CDR3 DNA: TGTGCCAGCAGCCAAGACGGACAGGGGGTGGATACGCAGTATTTT. Translating gives CASSQDGQGVDTQYF.

This clone was counted between two and nine times. The chain joins TRBV7-9 to TRBJ2-1, with D uncertain. This CDR3 is 13 amino acids long. Trimming took off 2 bases at V and 9 bases at J, with 11 bases between the two ends. Germline V lookup: CDR1 SEHNR, CDR2 FQNEAQ (reference sequence). CDR3 coding DNA: TGTGCCAGCAGCTTAAGTAGTGTGCCTGAGCAGTTCTTC. It codes for CASSLSSVPEQFF.

The chain employs TRBV5-4 and TRBJ1-2, with 12 positions matching TRBD1. Looked up from germline, CDR1 is SGHNT and CDR2 is YYREEE (reference sequence). J was trimmed by 6 bases and V by 3 bases; bases with no gene match: 6. The CDR3 runs to 15 residues. This chain's CDR3 is CASSSRGQGADGYTF. The DNA for the CDR3 is TGTGCCAGCAGCTCCCGGGGACAGGGGGCAGATGGCTACACCTTC.

The CDR3 spells CASSQDRVTEAFF. The DNA for the CDR3 is TGTGCCAGCAGCCAGGACAGGGTCACTGAAGCTTTCTTT. The rearrangement uses TRBV7-9 and TRBJ1-1; 8 bases align to TRBD1. The CDR3 is made up of 13 amino acids. The junction had 3 bases not matched to a gene; V was cut back by 5 bases and J by 4 bases. CDR1 and CDR2 from the germline V gene are SEHNR and FQNEAQ (reference sequence). The variable domain in full, completed from reference TRBV7-9 and TRBJ1-1, reads DTGVSQNPRHKITKRGQNVTFRCDPISEHNRLYWYRQTLGQGPEFLTYFQNEAQLEKSRLLSDRFSAERPKGSFSTLEIQRTEQGDSAMYLCASSQDRVTEAFFGQGTRLTVV.

The V call is TRBV7-2, the J call TRBJ1-1; 8 nucleotides align to TRBD1. Per germline, CDR1 SGHTA and CDR2 FQGNSA. The V and J ends lost 4 bases and 7 bases, in that order; junction bases with no gene match: 8. The CDR3 spans 14 residues. The CDR3 spells CASSSRQGQIEAFF. DNA for the CDR3: TGTGCCAGCAGCTCACGACAGGGGCAGATTGAAGCTTTCTTT.

This chain joins TRBV7-9 and TRBJ1-1; D might be TRBD1 (5 bases). V lost 2 bases to trimming and J lost 1 base, with 8 bases between them. CDR1 is SEHNR, CDR2 FQNEAQ, per germline (reference sequence). This CDR3 spans 14 amino acids. CDR3 region: CASSLLTGNTEAFF. The DNA of the CDR3 is TGTGCCAGCAGCTTACTAACAGGGAACACTGAAGCTTTCTTT.

The chain carries TRBV7-2 and TRBJ2-5; 7 bases fit TRBD1. Germline CDR1 SGHTA, CDR2 FQGNSA. The length of the CDR3 is 13 residues. With 4 bases clipped from V and 4 bases from J, the junction kept 3 bases outside the gene matches. As DNA, the CDR3 is TGTGCCAGCAGCTCGACAGGGCCAGAGACCCAGTACTTC. Translated, it gives CASSSTGPETQYF. Full variable domain (rest looked up from reference TRBV7-2 and TRBJ2-5): GAGVSQSPSNKVTEKGKDVELRCDPISGHTALYWYRQSLGQGLEFLIYFQGNSAPDKSGLPSDRFSAERTGGSVSTLTIQRTQQEDSAVYLCASSSTGPETQYFGPGTRLLVL.

The chain combines TRBV7-2 with TRBJ2-2, with a tentative D call TRBD2 (7 bases). The CDR3 has 18 amino acids. Germline V gene data show CDR1 as SGHTA and CDR2 as FQGNSA. Between the trimmed V and J ends, which lost 10 bases and 2 bases, there was a span of 26 bases. The CDR3 nucleotides are TGTGCCACCTCCCTCGCTGGGGGGGGGCGGGGCAACACCGGGGAGCTGTTTTTT. Protein product: CATSLAGGGRGNTGELFF. Full variable domain (outside the CDR3, taken from reference TRBV7-2 and TRBJ2-2): GAGVSQSPSNKVTEKGKDVELRCDPISGHTALYWYRQSLGQGLEFLIYFQGNSAPDKSGLPSDRFSAERTGGSVSTLTIQRTQQEDSAVYLCATSLAGGGRGNTGELFFGEGSRLTVL.

The chain has TRBV10-3 and TRBJ2-7; D possibly corresponds to TRBD1 (5 bases). CDR1 is ENHRY, CDR2 SYGVKD, per germline. The CDR3 spans 13 residues. Trimming pared 0 bases from V and 5 bases from J, leaving 8 bases between. The CDR3 sequence: CAISESGANEQYF. Written as DNA, the CDR3 is TGTGCCATCAGTGAGTCTGGGGCCAACGAGCAGTACTTC.

This clone was seen a few times. The chain has TRBV30 and TRBJ1-3; D ambiguous. The V end lost 8 bases, the J end lost 4 bases, and 15 bases lay between the germline ends. The CDR3 is 13 amino acids. Germline V gene lookup returns CDR1 GTSNPN and CDR2 SVGIG (reference sequence). This CDR3 reads CATRTAGGNTIYF. CDR3 nucleotide sequence: TGTGCCACTCGGACTGCCGGGGGAAACACCATATATTTT.

This chain joins TRBV6-5 and TRBJ1-1; perhaps TRBD1 as D (5 bases). CDR1 and CDR2 from the germline V gene are MNHEY and SVGAGI. V shed 4 bases and J shed 1 base, with 10 bases lying between them. This CDR3 is built from 14 residues. The chain's CDR3 is CASSSTDRNTEAFF. CDR3 nucleotide sequence: TGTGCCAGCAGTTCCACTGACAGGAACACTGAAGCTTTCTTT.

In its sample, this clone was seen a few times. V usage is TRBV7-9 and J usage is TRBJ1-4; TRBD1 agrees at 8 bases. The CDR3 has 16 residues. V shed 4 bases and J 7 bases; nucleotides not matched to a gene: 11. Germline V gene lookup returns CDR1 SEHNR and CDR2 FQNEAQ (reference sequence). The CDR3 region is CASSSNQGAVGEKLFF. In DNA, the CDR3 is TGTGCCAGCAGCTCGAACCAGGGGGCAGTTGGTGAAAAACTGTTTTTT. Full variable domain (missing parts from reference TRBV7-9 and TRBJ1-4): DTGVSQNPRHKITKRGQNVTFRCDPISEHNRLYWYRQTLGQGPEFLTYFQNEAQLEKSRLLSDRFSAERPKGSFSTLEIQRTEQGDSAMYLCASSSNQGAVGEKLFFGSGTQLSVL.

The rearrangement links TRBV6-1 to TRBJ1-3, with TRBD1 matching over 7 bases. The J segment lost 2 bases and the V segment lost 2 bases, leaving 3 bases of the junction unmatched. CDR1 MNHNS and CDR2 SASEGT come from the germline V gene. There are 15 residues in the CDR3. The CDR3 loop is CASSERGQPGNTIYF. CDR3 bases: TGTGCCAGCAGTGAAAGGGGGCAACCTGGAAACACCATATATTTT.